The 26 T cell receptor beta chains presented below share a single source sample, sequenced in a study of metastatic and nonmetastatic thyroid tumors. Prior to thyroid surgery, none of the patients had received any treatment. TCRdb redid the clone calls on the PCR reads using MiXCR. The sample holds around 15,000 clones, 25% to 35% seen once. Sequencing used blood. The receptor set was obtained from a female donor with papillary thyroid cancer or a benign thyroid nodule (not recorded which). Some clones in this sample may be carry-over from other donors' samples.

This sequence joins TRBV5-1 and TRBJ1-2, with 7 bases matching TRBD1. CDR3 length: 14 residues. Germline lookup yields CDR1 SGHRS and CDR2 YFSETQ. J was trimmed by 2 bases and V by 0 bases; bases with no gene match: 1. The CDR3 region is CASSLVTGNYGYTF. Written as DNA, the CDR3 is TGCGCCAGCAGCTTGGTGACAGGGAACTATGGCTACACCTTC.

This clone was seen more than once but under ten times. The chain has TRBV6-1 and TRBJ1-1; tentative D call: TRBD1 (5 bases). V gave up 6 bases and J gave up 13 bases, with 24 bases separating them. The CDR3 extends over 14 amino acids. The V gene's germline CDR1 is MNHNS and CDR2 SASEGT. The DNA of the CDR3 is TGTGCCAGCAGCCAAACGGGGACTCCAGAGTTCTGTTTCTTT. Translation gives CASSQTGTPEFCFF.

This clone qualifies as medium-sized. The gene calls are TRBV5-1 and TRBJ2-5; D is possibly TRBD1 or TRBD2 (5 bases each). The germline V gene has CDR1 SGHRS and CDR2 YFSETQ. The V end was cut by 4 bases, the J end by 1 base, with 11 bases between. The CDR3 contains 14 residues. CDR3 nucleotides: TGCGCCAGCAGCGAGAGGGGCACCCAAGAGACCCAGTACTTC. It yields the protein CASSERGTQETQYF.

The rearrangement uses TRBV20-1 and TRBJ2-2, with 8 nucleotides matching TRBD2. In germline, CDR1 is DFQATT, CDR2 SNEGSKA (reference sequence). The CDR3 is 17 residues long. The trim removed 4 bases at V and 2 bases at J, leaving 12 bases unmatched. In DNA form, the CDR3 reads TGCAGTGCTATGGGTTACGGGGGGGCATTTAACACCGGGGAGCTGTTTTTT. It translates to CSAMGYGGAFNTGELFF.

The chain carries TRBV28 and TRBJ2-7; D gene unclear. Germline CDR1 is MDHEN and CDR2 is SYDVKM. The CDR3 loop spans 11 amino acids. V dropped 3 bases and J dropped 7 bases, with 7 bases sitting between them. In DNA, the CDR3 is TGTGCCAGCAGTTTTATATCAGAGCAGTACTTC. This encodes CASSFISEQYF.

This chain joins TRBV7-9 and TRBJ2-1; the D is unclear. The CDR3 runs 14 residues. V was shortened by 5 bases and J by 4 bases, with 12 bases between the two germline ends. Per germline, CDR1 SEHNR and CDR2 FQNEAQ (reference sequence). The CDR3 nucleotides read TGTGCCAGCAGCCCTCCGACACTATACAATGAGCAGTTCTTC. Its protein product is CASSPPTLYNEQFF.

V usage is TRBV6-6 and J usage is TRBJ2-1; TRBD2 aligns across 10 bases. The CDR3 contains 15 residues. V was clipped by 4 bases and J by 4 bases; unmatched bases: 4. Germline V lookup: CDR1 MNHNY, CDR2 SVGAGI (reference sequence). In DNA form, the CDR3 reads TGTGCCAGCAGTTCCTGGACTAGCGGATACAATGAGCAGTTCTTC. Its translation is CASSSWTSGYNEQFF.

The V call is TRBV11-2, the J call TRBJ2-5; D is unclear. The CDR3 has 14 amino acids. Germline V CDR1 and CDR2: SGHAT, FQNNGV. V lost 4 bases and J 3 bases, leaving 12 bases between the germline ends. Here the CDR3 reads CASSSEWREETQYF. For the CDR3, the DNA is TGTGCCAGCAGCTCAGAATGGAGAGAAGAGACCCAGTACTTC.

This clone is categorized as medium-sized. DNA of the CDR3: TGTGCCAGCAGTTCTGGGGGGAACACTGAAGCTTTCTTT. This translates into CASSSGGNTEAFF. This chain connects TRBV12-3 or TRBV12-4 to TRBJ1-1, with D possibly TRBD1 on 5 matching bases. Trimming removed 4 bases from V and 1 base from J, with 7 bases in between. The CDR3 is made up of 13 amino acids.

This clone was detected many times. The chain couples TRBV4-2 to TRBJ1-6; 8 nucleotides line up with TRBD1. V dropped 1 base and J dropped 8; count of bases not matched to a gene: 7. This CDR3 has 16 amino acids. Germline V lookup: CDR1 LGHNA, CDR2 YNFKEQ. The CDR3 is CASSQAKGQGYSPLHF. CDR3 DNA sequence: TGTGCCAGCAGCCAAGCCAAAGGACAGGGCTATTCACCCCTCCACTTT.

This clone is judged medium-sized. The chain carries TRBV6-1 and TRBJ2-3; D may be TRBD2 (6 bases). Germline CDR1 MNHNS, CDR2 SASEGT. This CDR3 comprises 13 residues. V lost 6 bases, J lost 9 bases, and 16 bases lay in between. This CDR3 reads CASSSILAPTQYF. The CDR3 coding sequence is TGTGCCAGCAGCAGTATACTAGCTCCAACGCAGTATTTT.

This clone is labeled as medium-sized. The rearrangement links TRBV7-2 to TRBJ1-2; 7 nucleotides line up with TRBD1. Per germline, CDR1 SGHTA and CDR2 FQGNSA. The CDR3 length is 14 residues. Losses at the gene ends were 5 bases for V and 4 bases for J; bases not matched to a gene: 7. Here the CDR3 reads CASSLGTAPYGYTF. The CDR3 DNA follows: TGTGCCAGCAGCCTCGGGACAGCTCCCTATGGCTACACCTTC.

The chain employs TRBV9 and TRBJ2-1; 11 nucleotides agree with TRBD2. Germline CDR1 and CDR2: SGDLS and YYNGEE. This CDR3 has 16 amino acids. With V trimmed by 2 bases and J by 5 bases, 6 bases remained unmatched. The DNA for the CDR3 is TGTGCCAGCAGCGTGGGGCTGGGACTAGCGGACAATGAGCAGTTCTTC. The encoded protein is CASSVGLGLADNEQFF.

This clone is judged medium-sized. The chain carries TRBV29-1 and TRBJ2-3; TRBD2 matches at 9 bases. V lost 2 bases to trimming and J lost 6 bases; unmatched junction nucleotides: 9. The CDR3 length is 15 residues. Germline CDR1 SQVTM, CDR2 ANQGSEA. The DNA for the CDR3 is TGCAGCGTTGAACGATCTAGCGGGATGGCGGATACGCAGTATTTT. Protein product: CSVERSSGMADTQYF.

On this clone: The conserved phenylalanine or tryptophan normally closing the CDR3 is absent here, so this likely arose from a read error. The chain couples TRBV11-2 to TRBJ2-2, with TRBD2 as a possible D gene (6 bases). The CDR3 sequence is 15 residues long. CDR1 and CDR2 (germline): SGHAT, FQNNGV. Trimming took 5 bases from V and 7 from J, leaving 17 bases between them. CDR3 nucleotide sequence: TGTGCCAGCAGCGGGCCCAGCGGGTACAGCGGGGAGCTGTTTATT. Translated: CASSGPSGYSGELFI.

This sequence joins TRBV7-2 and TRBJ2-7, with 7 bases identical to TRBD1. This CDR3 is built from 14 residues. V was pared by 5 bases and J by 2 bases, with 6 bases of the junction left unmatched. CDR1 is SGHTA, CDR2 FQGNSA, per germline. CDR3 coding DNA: TGTGCCAGCAGCCATCGGGACAGTGCCTACGAGCAGTACTTC. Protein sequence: CASSHRDSAYEQYF.

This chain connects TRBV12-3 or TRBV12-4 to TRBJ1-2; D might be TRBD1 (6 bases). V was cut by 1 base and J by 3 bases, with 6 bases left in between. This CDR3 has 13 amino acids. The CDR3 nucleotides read TGTGCCAGCAGTTTAGGGACAGACTATGGCTACACCTTC. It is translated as CASSLGTDYGYTF.

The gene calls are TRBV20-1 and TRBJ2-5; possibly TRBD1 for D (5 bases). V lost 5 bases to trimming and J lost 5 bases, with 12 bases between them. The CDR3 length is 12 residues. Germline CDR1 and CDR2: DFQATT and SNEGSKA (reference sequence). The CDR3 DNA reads TGCAGTGCTCGGACAACGGAGGAGACCCAGTACTTC. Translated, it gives CSARTTEETQYF.

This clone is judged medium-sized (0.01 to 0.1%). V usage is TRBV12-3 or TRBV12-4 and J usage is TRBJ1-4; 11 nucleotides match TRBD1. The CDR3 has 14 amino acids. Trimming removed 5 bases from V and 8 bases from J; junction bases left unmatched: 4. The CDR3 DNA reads TGTGCCAGCAGTCCGGGACAGGGGGACGAAAAACTGTTTTTT. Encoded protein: CASSPGQGDEKLFF.

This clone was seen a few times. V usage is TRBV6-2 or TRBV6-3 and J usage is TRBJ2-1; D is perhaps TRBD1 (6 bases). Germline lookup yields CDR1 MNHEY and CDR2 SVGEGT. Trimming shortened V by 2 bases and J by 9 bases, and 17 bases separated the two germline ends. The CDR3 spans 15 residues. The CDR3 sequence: CASSYAFLRGVEQFF. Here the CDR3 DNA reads TGTGCCAGCAGTTACGCCTTCCTCAGGGGTGTTGAGCAGTTCTTC.

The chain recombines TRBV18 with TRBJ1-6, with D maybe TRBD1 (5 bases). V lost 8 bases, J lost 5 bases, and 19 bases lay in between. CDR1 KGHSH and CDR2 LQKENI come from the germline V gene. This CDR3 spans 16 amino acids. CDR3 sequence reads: CASARDLYGDNSPLHF. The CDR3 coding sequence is TGTGCCAGCGCCCGGGACCTATATGGGGATAATTCACCCCTCCACTTT.

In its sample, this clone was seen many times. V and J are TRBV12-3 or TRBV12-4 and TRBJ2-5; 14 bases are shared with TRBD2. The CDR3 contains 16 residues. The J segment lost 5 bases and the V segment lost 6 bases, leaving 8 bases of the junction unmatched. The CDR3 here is CASRTGTSGSRETQYF. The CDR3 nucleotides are TGTGCCAGCAGAACCGGGACTAGCGGGAGTAGGGAGACCCAGTACTTC.

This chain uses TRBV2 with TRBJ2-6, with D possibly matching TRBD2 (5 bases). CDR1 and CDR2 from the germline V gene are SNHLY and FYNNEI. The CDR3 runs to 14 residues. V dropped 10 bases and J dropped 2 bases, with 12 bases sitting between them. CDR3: CAINRGTGANVLTF. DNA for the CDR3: TGTGCCATTAATCGGGGAACTGGGGCCAACGTCCTGACTTTC.

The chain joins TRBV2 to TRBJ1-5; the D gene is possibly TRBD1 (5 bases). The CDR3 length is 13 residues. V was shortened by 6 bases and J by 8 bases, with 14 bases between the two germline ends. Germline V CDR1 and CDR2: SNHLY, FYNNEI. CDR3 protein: CASSETAREPQHF. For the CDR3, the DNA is TGTGCCAGCAGCGAGACAGCCCGGGAGCCCCAGCATTTT.

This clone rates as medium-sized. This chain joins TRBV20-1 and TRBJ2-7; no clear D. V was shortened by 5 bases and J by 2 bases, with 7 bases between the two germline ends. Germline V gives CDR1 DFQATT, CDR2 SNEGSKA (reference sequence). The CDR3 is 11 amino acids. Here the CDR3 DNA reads TGCAGTGCTCAGGACCCCTACGAGCAGTACTTC. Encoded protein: CSAQDPYEQYF.

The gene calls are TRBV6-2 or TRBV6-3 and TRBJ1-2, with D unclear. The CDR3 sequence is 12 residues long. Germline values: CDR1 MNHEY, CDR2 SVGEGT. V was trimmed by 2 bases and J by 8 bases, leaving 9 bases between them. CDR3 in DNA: TGTGCCAGCAGTTACGAGGGCCGGGGCTACACCTTC. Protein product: CASSYEGRGYTF.